What follows are 2 T cell receptor beta chains derived from one specimen sequenced in a study of cytomegalovirus exposure and HLA in healthy donors. PCR used 60 Vbeta primers and 13 Jbeta primers. The data were produced by immunoSEQ multiplex PCR, yet TCRdb's version contains in-frame clones alone and is incomplete. The sample has about 120,000 clones; roughly 80% are singletons. The material sequenced was PBMCs. These receptors all stem from a female donor in good health and CMV-seronegative.

This chain connects TRBV4-1 to TRBJ2-3; 8 nucleotides agree with TRBD2. V was clipped by 3 bases and J by 4 bases; unmatched bases: 6. The CDR3 is 15 amino acids. CDR1 and CDR2 from the germline V gene are MGHRA and YSYEKL. CDR3 DNA: TGCGCCAGCAGCCATATTATGCGGGGGGCAGATACGCAGTATTTT. Its translation: CASSHIMRGADTQYF.

V and J are TRBV7-2 and TRBJ2-1; TRBD1 is a possible D gene (5 bases). Between the trimmed V and J ends, which lost 3 bases and 12 bases, there was a span of 15 bases. This CDR3 has 13 residues. Germline V gene lookup returns CDR1 SGHTA and CDR2 FQGNSA. The CDR3 region is CASSLAGWVGQFF. In DNA form, the CDR3 reads TGTGCCAGCAGCTTGGCAGGGTGGGTAGGGCAGTTCTTC.